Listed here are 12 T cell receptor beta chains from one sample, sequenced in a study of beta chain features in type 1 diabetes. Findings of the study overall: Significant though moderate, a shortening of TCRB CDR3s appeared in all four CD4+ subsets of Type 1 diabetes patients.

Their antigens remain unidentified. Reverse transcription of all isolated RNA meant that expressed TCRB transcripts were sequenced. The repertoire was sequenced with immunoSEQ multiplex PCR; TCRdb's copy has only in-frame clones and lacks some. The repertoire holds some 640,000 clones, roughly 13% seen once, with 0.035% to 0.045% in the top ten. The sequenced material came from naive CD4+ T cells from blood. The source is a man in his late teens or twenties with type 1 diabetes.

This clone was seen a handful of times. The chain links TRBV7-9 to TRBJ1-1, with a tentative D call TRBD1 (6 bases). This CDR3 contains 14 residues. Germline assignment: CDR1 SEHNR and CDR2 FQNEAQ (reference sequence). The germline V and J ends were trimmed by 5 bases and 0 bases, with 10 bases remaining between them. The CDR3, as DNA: TGTGCCAGCAGCCTACAGGGTATGAACACTGAAGCTTTCTTT. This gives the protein CASSLQGMNTEAFF.

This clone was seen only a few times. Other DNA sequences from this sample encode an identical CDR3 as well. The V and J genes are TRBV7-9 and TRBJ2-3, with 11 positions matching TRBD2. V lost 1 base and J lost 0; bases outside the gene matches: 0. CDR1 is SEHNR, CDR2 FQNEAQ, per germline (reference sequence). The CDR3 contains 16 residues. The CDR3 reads CASSLGLAGSTDTQYF. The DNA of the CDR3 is TGTGCCAGCAGCTTAGGACTAGCGGGGAGCACAGATACGCAGTATTTT.

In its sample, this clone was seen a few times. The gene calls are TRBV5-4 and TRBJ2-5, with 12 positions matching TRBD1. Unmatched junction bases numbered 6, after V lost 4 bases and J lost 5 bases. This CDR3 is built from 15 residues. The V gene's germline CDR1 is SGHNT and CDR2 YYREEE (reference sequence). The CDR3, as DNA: TGTGCCAGCAGCCTTACCGGGACAGGGGGCGAGACCCAGTACTTC. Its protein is CASSLTGTGGETQYF. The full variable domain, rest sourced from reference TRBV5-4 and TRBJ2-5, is ETGVTQSPTHLIKTRGQQVTLRCSSQSGHNTVSWYQQALGQGPQFIFQYYREEENGRGNFPPRFSGLQFPNYSSELNVNALELDDSALYLCASSLTGTGGETQYFGPGTRLLVL.

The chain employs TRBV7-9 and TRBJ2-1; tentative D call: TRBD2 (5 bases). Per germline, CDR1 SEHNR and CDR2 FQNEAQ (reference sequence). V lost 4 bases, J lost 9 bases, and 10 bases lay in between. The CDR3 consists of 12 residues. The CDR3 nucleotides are TGTGCCAGCAGCTCCTCTAGCTTTGAGCAGTTCTTC. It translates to CASSSSSFEQFF.

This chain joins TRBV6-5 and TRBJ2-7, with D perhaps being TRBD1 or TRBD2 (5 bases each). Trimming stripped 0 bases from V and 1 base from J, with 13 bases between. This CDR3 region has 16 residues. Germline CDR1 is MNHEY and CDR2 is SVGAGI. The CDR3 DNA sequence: TGTGCCAGCAGTTACTCGCAGAGTGGGGGTTCCTACGAGCAGTACTTC. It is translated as CASSYSQSGGSYEQYF.

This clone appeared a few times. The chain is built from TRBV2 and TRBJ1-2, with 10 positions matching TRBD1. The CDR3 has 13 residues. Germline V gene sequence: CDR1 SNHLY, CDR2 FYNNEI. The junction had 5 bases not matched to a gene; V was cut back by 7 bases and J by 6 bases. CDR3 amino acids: CASTRQGANGYTF. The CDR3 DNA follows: TGTGCCAGCACCAGACAGGGGGCTAATGGCTACACCTTC.

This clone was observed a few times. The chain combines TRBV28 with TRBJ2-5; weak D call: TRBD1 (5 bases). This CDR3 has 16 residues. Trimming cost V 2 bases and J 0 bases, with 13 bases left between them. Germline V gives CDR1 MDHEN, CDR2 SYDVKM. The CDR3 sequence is CASSLPWTQYQETQYF. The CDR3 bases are TGTGCCAGCAGTTTACCGTGGACACAGTACCAAGAGACCCAGTACTTC.

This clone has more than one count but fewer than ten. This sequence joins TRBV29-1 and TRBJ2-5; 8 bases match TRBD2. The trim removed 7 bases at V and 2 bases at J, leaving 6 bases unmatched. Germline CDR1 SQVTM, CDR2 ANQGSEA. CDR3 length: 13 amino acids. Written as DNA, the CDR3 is TGCAGCGCGGGGGCGGGAGGACAAGAGACCCAGTACTTC. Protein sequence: CSAGAGGQETQYF.

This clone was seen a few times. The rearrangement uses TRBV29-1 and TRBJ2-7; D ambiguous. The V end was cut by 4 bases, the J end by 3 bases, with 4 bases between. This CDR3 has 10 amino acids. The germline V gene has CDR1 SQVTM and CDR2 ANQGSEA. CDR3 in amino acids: CSVGDYEQYF. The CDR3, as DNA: TGCAGCGTTGGGGACTACGAGCAGTACTTC.

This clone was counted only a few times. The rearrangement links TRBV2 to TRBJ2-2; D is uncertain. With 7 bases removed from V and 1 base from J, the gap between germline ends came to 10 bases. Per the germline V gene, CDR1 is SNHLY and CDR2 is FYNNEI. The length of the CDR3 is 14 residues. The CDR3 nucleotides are TGTGCCAGCAAAGGGTCAAAGAACACCGGGGAGCTGTTTTTT. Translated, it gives CASKGSKNTGELFF.

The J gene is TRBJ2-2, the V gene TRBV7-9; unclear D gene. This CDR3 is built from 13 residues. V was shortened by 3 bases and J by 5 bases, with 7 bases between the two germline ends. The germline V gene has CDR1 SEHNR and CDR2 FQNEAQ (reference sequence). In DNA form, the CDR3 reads TGTGCCAGCAGCTTGGATGGGACCGGGGAGCTGTTTTTT. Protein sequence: CASSLDGTGELFF.

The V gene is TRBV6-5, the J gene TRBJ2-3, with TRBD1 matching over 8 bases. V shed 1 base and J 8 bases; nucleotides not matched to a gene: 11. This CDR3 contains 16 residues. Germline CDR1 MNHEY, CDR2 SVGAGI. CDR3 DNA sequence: TGTGCCAGCAGTTACTTCTTCGGACAGGGAGCTGGTACGCAGTATTTT. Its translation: CASSYFFGQGAGTQYF.